A single sample gave rise to the 16 T cell receptor beta chains below, sequenced in a study of radiation and T cells in renal cell carcinoma. Time point described: blood 4 weeks post-SBRT, at nephrectomy. Treatment: 15 Gy SBRT to primary tumor, nephrectomy 4 weeks later. TCRdb's copy holds only in-frame clones and misses some; the assay was immunoSEQ multiplex PCR. The table has more than 120,000 clones, less than 90% seen once; the top ten hold 15% to 20%. Sequences were derived from blood, sampled from a patient whose treatment included radiotherapy and nephrectomy. The receptors shown here come from a woman in her 50s with renal cell carcinoma.

The V call is TRBV7-2, the J call TRBJ1-6; a weak D match, TRBD1 (5 bases). Germline V gives CDR1 SGHTA, CDR2 FQGNSA. V was pared by 3 bases and J by 10 bases, with 13 bases between. The CDR3 sequence is 14 residues long. CDR3 in DNA: TGTGCCAGCAGCTTTAGGGTCAGGGAGTCACCCCTCCACTTT. Translation: CASSFRVRESPLHF. Supplemented by reference TRBV7-2 and TRBJ1-6, the full variable domain reads GAGVSQSPSNKVTEKGKDVELRCDPISGHTALYWYRQSLGQGLEFLIYFQGNSAPDKSGLPSDRFSAERTGGSVSTLTIQRTQQEDSAVYLCASSFRVRESPLHFGNGTRLTVT.

This chain connects TRBV7-9 to TRBJ2-5; the D gene could be TRBD1 or TRBD2 (5 bases each). The CDR3 loop spans 14 amino acids. From germline, CDR1 is SEHNR and CDR2 FQNEAQ (reference sequence). V was pared by 8 bases and J by 2 bases, with 15 bases between. The CDR3 sequence is CASWDTGRQETQYF. In DNA form, the CDR3 reads TGTGCCAGCTGGGATACGGGGCGGCAAGAGACCCAGTACTTC.

The chain uses TRBV5-6 and TRBJ1-1; D gene unclear. The CDR3 covers 14 residues. Trimming left V 4 bases short and J 2 bases short, with 12 bases between. Germline loops: CDR1 SGHDT, CDR2 YYEEEE. The CDR3 loop is CASSPSRPNTEAFF. DNA for the CDR3: TGTGCCAGCAGCCCCTCGAGACCTAACACTGAAGCTTTCTTT.

The rearrangement links TRBV14 to TRBJ2-1; TRBD2 matches at 12 bases. V shed 4 bases and J 7 bases; nucleotides not matched to a gene: 5. Germline assignment: CDR1 SGHDN and CDR2 FVKESK. The CDR3 has 15 residues. This chain's CDR3 is CASSPLAGGLNEQFF. The DNA for the CDR3 is TGTGCCAGCAGCCCGCTAGCGGGGGGGCTTAATGAGCAGTTCTTC. Filled out from reference TRBV14 and TRBJ2-1, the complete variable domain reads EAGVTQFPSHSVIEKGQTVTLRCDPISGHDNLYWYRRVMGKEIKFLLHFVKESKQDESGMPNNRFLAERTGGTYSTLKVQPAELEDSGVYFCASSPLAGGLNEQFFGPGTRLTVL.

This clone was seen just once. Compared with germline, one end of the junction differs, possibly owing to a read error. V gene TRBV19 combines with J gene TRBJ1-1; D is unclear. The CDR3 contains 14 residues. Per germline, CDR1 LNHDA and CDR2 SQIVND (reference sequence). This CDR3 reads CASRIEIEYTEAFF. CDR3 nucleotide sequence: TGTGCCAGTAGGATAGAGATCGAATACACTGAAGCTTTCTTT.

This clone appeared a few times. J is TRBJ2-1 and V is TRBV9, with D possibly TRBD1 on 5 matching bases. Germline assignment: CDR1 SGDLS and CDR2 YYNGEE. Trimming pared 2 bases from V and 7 bases from J, leaving 13 bases between. This CDR3 is 14 amino acids long. CDR3 DNA: TGTGCCAGCAGCGTCAGCCAGGGAAGTAATGAGCAGTTCTTC. Translated: CASSVSQGSNEQFF.

This rearrangement joins TRBV6-6 to TRBJ2-3; D uncertain. The CDR3 contains 11 residues. From germline, CDR1 is MNHNY and CDR2 SVGAGI (reference sequence). Trimming stripped 7 bases from V and 4 bases from J, with 6 bases between. CDR3 loop: CASTRADTQYF. CDR3 sequence (DNA): TGTGCCAGCACCCGGGCAGATACGCAGTATTTT.

The J gene is TRBJ2-2, the V gene TRBV10-3; 7 bases line up with TRBD1. Germline V lookup: CDR1 ENHRY, CDR2 SYGVKD. The J segment lost 6 bases and the V segment lost 9 bases, leaving 4 bases of the junction unmatched. The CDR3 has 12 amino acids. In DNA, the CDR3 is TGTGCCATTAGACAGGGCCCCGGGGAGCTGTTTTTT. It codes for CAIRQGPGELFF.

Only one count was recorded for this clone. CDR3 sequence: CASTHRSGRSGDNQPQHF. The CDR3 DNA follows: TGTGCCAGTACCCACCGTTCGGGCAGGTCCGGGGACAATCAGCCCCAGCATTTT. The rearrangement joins TRBV19 to TRBJ1-5; D remains unclear. Germline V CDR1 and CDR2: LNHDA, SQIVND (reference sequence). CDR3 length equals 18 residues. V was pared by 7 bases and J by 3 bases, with 25 bases between.

This clone was seen more than once but under ten times. The CDR3 loop is CASSEGFGYGYTF. The DNA of the CDR3 is TGTGCCAGCAGTGAAGGCTTTGGCTATGGCTACACCTTC. This chain links TRBV6-1 with TRBJ1-2; no definite D call. This CDR3 is built from 13 residues. V was cut by 1 base and J by 4 bases, with 7 bases left in between. Germline-derived CDR1 and CDR2 are MNHNS and SASEGT.

The chain recombines TRBV7-2 with TRBJ1-6; D is unclear. Trimming removed 5 bases from V and 9 bases from J, with 20 bases in between. The V gene's germline CDR1 is SGHTA and CDR2 FQGNSA. The CDR3 contains 16 residues. CDR3 sequence: CASSPLAGRSGSPLHF. The CDR3, as DNA: TGTGCCAGCAGCCCCCTAGCGGGCAGGTCGGGTTCACCCCTCCACTTT.

The V gene is TRBV28, the J gene TRBJ1-4; TRBD1 might be the D (5 bases). This CDR3 has 16 residues. The germline gives CDR1 MDHEN, CDR2 SYDVKM. V lost 1 base and J lost 0, with 9 bases in between. CDR3: CASSLYGAATNEKLFF. The CDR3, as DNA: TGTGCCAGCAGTTTATATGGGGCTGCAACTAATGAAAAACTGTTTTTT.

This chain joins TRBV19 and TRBJ2-7; D is tentatively TRBD1 or TRBD2 (6 bases each). Germline CDR1 LNHDA, CDR2 SQIVND (reference sequence). V lost 4 bases and J 3 bases, leaving 16 bases between the germline ends. The CDR3 runs to 15 residues. The CDR3 DNA follows: TGTGCCAGTAGTACCAGGGGTTTCGGGAGCTACGAGCAGTACTTC. Translating it yields CASSTRGFGSYEQYF. The full variable domain, rest sourced from reference TRBV19 and TRBJ2-7, is DGGITQSPKYLFRKEGQNVTLSCEQNLNHDAMYWYRQDPGQGLRLIYYSQIVNDFQKGDIAEGYSVSREKKESFPLTVTSAQKNPTAFYLCASSTRGFGSYEQYFGPGTRLTVT.

The chain combines TRBV5-4 with TRBJ1-2; no reliable D call. The CDR3 has 14 residues. Deletions cut 6 bases from V and 1 base from J, with 13 bases between. Germline CDR1 and CDR2: SGHNT and YYREEE (reference sequence). CDR3 amino acids: CASTQQRLNYGYTF. Written as DNA, the CDR3 is TGTGCCAGCACCCAACAGAGGCTTAACTATGGCTACACCTTC. The complete variable domain, with remaining parts taken from reference TRBV5-4 and TRBJ1-2, reads ETGVTQSPTHLIKTRGQQVTLRCSSQSGHNTVSWYQQALGQGPQFIFQYYREEENGRGNFPPRFSGLQFPNYSSELNVNALELDDSALYLCASTQQRLNYGYTFGSGTRLTVV.

This clone has more than one count but fewer than ten. The rearrangement joins TRBV28 to TRBJ1-2; D is possibly TRBD1 (6 bases). The germline V gene encodes CDR1 MDHEN and CDR2 SYDVKM. The germline V and J ends were trimmed by 7 bases and 8 bases, with 20 bases remaining between them. The CDR3 is 14 residues long. CDR3 in DNA: TGTGCCAGCAAGAAGGGAGCAAGAGGGGGAGGCTACACCTTC. The encoded protein is CASKKGARGGGYTF.

The chain recombines TRBV5-4 with TRBJ2-5; D not certain. Trimming took 0 bases from V and 4 from J, leaving 10 bases between them. Germline values: CDR1 SGHNT, CDR2 YYREEE (reference sequence). The CDR3 is 14 residues long. Written as DNA, the CDR3 is TGTGCCAGCAGCTTGGGGGCGAGTGTAGAGACCCAGTACTTC. It yields the protein CASSLGASVETQYF.